This T cell receptor (beta chain) originates from a study of shared T cell receptors in the human thymus. Trimming stripped 3 bases from V and 0 bases from J, with 11 bases between. Germline CDR1 and CDR2: MNHEY and SMNVEV (reference sequence). The CDR3 spans 15 residues. The method was immunoSEQ multiplex PCR; TCRdb's version includes in-frame clones alone and lacks a portion of them. The repertoire holds 650,000 to 950,000 clones, 70% to 90% seen once, with about 0.0098% in the top ten. The same data also went into a second study, on human thymus T cells. That source notes: Healthy Finnish infants undergoing corrective surgery for congenital heart defects were used as donors. Resections that were taken during corrective heart surgery supplied the thymus tissue. A high degree of thymic repertoire overlap among unrelated individuals was reported in related research.

The receptor's source is a girl in the first two years of life with a congenital heart defect. The source material was thymocytes. V is TRBV27 and J is TRBJ1-1, with a tentative D call TRBD1 (5 bases). The CDR3 here is CASSFGRGMNTEAFF. The CDR3 DNA follows: TGTGCCAGCAGTTTCGGTCGGGGGATGAACACTGAAGCTTTCTTT.